This TCR beta chain was recorded in a study of T cells in tuberculosis. Study context: This South African cohort compared adolescents with or without latent tuberculosis against adults with active tuberculosis.

The time point: new active TB diagnosis, blood taken before or within 7 days of starting treatment. Tuberculosis was confirmed by positive sputum smear and/or M. tuberculosis culture. Profiled with immunoSEQ multiplex PCR; TCRdb holds only in-frame clones, not every one. This sample has around 49,000 clones, with 90% to 95% found just once. Germline V lookup: CDR1 LNHDA, CDR2 SQIVND (reference sequence). Trimming took off 5 bases at V and 3 bases at J, with 16 bases between the two ends. This CDR3 has 15 amino acids. The chain has TRBV19 and TRBJ1-2, with a tentative D call TRBD1 (6 bases). The clonotype comes from an adult with tuberculosis. The source was PBMCs, collected at tuberculosis diagnosis. CDR3 sequence (DNA): TGTGCCAGTAGTGCTGAGGAACAGGGTTACTATGGCTACACCTTC. Translation gives CASSAEEQGYYGYTF. The variable domain in full, completed from reference TRBV19 and TRBJ1-2, reads DGGITQSPKYLFRKEGQNVTLSCEQNLNHDAMYWYRQDPGQGLRLIYYSQIVNDFQKGDIAEGYSVSREKKESFPLTVTSAQKNPTAFYLCASSAEEQGYYGYTFGSGTRLTVV.